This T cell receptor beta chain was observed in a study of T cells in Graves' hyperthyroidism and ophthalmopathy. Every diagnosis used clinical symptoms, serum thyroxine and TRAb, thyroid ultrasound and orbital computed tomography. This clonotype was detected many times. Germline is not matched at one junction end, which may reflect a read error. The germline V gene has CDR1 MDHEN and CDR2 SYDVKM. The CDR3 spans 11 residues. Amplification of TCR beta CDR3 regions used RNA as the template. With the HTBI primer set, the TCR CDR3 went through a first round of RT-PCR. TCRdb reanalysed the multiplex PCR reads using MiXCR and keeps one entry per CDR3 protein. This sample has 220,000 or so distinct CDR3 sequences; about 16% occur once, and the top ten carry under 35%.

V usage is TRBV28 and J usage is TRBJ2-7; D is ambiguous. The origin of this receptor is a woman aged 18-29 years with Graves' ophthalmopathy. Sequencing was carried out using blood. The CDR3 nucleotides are TGTGCCAGCAGTTTCTCCTTCGAGCAGTACTTC. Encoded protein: CASSFSFEQYF.